This TCR beta chain originates from a study of shared clonotypes between healthy human individuals. This table comes from immunoSEQ multiplex PCR, and its TCRdb copy is limited to in-frame clones, with some not included. This sample has millions of clones, with roughly 95% found just once. Naive CD8 cells lacked CD45RO, underwent positive selection for CCR7 and left out terminally differentiated effector memory CD45RA+ cells. This TCR was recovered from a man younger than 35 in good health. The sequenced material came from naive CD8+ T cells sorted from blood.

CDR3 sequence: CASSQIPGTYGAYGYTF. The CDR3 DNA sequence: TGCGCCAGCAGCCAAATCCCCGGGACCTATGGCGCCTATGGCTACACCTTC. The genes are TRBV4-1 and TRBJ1-2, with D possibly TRBD1 on 5 matching bases. CDR3 size: 17 residues. Trimming shortened V by 2 bases and J by 4 bases, and 20 bases separated the two germline ends. Per germline, CDR1 MGHRA and CDR2 YSYEKL.